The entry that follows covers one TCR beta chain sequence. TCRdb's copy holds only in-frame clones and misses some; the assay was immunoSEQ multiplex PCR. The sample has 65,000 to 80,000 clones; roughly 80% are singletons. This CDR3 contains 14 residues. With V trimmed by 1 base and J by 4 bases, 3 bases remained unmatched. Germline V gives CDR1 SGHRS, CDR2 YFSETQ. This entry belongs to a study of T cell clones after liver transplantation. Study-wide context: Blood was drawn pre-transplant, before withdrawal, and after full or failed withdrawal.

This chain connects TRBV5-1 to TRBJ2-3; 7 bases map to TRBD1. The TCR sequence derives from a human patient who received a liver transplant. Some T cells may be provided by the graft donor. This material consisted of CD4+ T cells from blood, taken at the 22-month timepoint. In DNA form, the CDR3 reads TGCGCCAGCAGCTTGCGTCAGGGGGCAGATACGCAGTATTTT. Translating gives CASSLRQGADTQYF. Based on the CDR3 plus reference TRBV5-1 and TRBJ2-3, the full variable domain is KAGVTQTPRYLIKTRGQQVTLSCSPISGHRSVSWYQQTPGQGLQFLFEYFSETQRNKGNFPGRFSGRQFSNSRSEMNVSTLELGDSALYLCASSLRQGADTQYFGPGTRLTVL.